Here is one T cell receptor (beta chain) with its context. Its antigen is not identified. This sample is drawn from a study of cytomegalovirus exposure and HLA in healthy donors. Background on the study: About 85 million unique TCR sequences came from HLA-typed donors in an early release. The study, taken as a whole, reports: Several of the most significant clusters appeared linked to common viral pathogens, based on a later analysis. Certain indistinguishable V segments, among them TRBV6-2 and TRBV6-3, were excluded.

This CDR3 has 16 amino acids. Germline V CDR1 and CDR2: SGHNT, YYREEE (reference sequence). The V gene end was trimmed by 0 bases and the J gene end by 1 base; junction bases not matched to a gene: 6. Vbeta (60) and Jbeta (13) primers were used in the PCR. Sequenced by immunoSEQ multiplex PCR; TCRdb stores in-frame clones only, minus some. This sample has 95,000 or so clones; about 86% occur once, and the top ten carry about 3.9%. Each donor's status was that of a healthy bone marrow donor. Sequenced: PBMCs. This clonotype was sampled from a woman aged 70 to 79 in good health and CMV-seropositive. The J gene is TRBJ1-1, the V gene TRBV5-4; 7 nucleotides agree with TRBD1. This CDR3 is CASSLGTGRKNTEAFF. The DNA for the CDR3 is TGTGCCAGCAGCTTGGGGACAGGACGAAAGAACACTGAAGCTTTCTTT.